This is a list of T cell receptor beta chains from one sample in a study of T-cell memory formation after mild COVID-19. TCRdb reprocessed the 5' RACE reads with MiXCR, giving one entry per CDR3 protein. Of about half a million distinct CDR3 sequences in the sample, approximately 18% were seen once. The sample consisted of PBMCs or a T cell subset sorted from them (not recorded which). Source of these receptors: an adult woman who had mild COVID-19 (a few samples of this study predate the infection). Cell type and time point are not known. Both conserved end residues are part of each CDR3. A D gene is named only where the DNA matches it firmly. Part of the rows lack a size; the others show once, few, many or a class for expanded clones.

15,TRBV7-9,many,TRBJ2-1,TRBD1,CASSLGQGAVNEQFF,TGTGCCAGCAGCTTAGGGCAGGGGGCGGTCAATGAGCAGTTCTTC
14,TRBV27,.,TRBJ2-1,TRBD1,CASSAGTGGHEQFF,TGTGCCAGCAGTGCCGGGACAGGGGGGCATGAGCAGTTCTTC
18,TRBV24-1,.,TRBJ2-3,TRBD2,CATSAPLTSGYGTDTQYF,TGTGCCACCAGTGCCCCTCTGACTAGCGGGTACGGCACAGATACGCAGTATTTT
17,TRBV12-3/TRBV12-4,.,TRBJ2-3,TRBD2,CASSFAPGLRFSDTQYF,TGTGCCAGCAGTTTCGCCCCGGGACTACGCTTTTCAGATACGCAGTATTTT
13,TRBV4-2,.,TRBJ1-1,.,CASSQDRGGTAFF,TGTGCCAGCAGCCAAGATAGGGGGGGTACTGCTTTCTTT
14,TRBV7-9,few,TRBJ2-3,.,CASSGGTLSDTQYF,TGTGCCAGCAGCGGAGGGACCCTCTCGGATACGCAGTATTTT
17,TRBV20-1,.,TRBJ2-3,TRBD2,CSAREGLAGFRSDTQYF,TGCAGTGCTAGAGAGGGACTAGCTGGATTTCGATCAGATACGCAGTATTTT
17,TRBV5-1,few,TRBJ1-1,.,CASSLSGPFGGVSEAFF,TGCGCCAGCAGCTTGTCTGGACCCTTTGGGGGAGTTTCTGAAGCTTTCTTT
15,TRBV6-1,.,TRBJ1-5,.,CASSELGGGNQPQHF,TGTGCCAGCAGTGAACTGGGCGGTGGCAATCAGCCCCAGCATTTT
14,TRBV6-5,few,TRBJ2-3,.,CASSYGRGGDTQYF,TGTGCCAGCAGTTATGGCAGGGGCGGGGATACGCAGTATTTT
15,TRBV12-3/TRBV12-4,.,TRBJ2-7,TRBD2,CASSNQGRGAYEQYF,TGTGCCAGCAGTAATCAGGGTCGGGGGGCCTACGAGCAGTACTTC
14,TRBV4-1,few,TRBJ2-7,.,CASSQDTGLDEQYF,TGCGCCAGCAGCCAAGATACAGGTCTGGACGAGCAGTACTTC
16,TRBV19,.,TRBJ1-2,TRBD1,CASRRPTGQGPYGYTF,TGTGCCAGTAGACGACCCACGGGACAGGGGCCCTATGGCTACACCTTC
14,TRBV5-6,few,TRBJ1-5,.,CASSLRGTGQPQHF,TGTGCCAGCAGCTTGAGGGGCACGGGTCAGCCCCAGCATTTT
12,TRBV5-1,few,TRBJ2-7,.,CASSPELYEQYF,TGCGCCAGCAGCCCGGAGCTTTACGAGCAGTACTTC
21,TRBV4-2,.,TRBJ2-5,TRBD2,CASSQDLGRTSGSWGAETQYF,TGTGCCAGCAGCCAAGATCTAGGGCGGACTAGCGGGAGTTGGGGGGCAGAGACCCAGTACTTC
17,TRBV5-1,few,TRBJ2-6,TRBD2,CASSFGGDYSGANVLTF,TGCGCCAGCAGCTTCGGGGGGGACTACTCTGGGGCCAACGTCCTGACTTTC
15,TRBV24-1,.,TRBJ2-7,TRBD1,CATSDVAGGLQEQYF,TGTGCCACCAGTGATGTGGCAGGGGGCCTTCAAGAGCAGTACTTC
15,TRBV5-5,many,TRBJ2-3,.,CASSLARVGADTQYF,TGTGCCAGCAGCTTGGCCCGAGTGGGGGCAGATACGCAGTATTTT
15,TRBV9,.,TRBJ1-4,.,CASSSRTAPNEKLFF,TGTGCCAGCAGCTCCCGGACAGCACCAAATGAAAAACTGTTTTTT
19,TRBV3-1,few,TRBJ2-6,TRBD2,CASSQEGRGRLSGANVLTF,TGTGCCAGCAGCCAAGAAGGGAGGGGTCGCCTCTCTGGGGCCAACGTCCTGACTTTC
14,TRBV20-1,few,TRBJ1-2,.,CSARGPGGGYGYTF,TGCAGTGCGCGCGGACCTGGCGGTGGCTATGGCTACACCTTC
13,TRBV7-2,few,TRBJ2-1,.,CASSLESGREQFF,TGTGCCAGCAGCTTAGAATCCGGTCGGGAGCAGTTCTTC
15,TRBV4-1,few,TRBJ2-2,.,CASSHVRSNTGELFF,TGCGCCAGCAGCCATGTCCGTTCGAACACCGGGGAGCTGTTTTTT
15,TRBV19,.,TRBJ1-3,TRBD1,CASSTGTGTGNTIYF,TGTGCCAGTAGTACGGGGACAGGGACTGGAAACACCATATATTTT
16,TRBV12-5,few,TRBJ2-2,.,CASGSVTAMNTGELFF,TGTGCTAGTGGCTCGGTGACAGCAATGAACACCGGGGAGCTGTTTTTT
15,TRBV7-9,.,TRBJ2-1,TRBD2,CASIPTSGRWNEQFF,TGTGCCAGCATTCCTACTAGCGGGAGGTGGAATGAGCAGTTCTTC
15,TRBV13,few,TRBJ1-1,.,CASSLGGALYTEAFF,TGTGCCAGCAGCTTAGGGGGGGCTCTGTACACTGAAGCTTTCTTT
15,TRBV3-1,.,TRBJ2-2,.,CASSRWDASAGELFF,TGTGCCAGCAGCCGATGGGACGCCTCCGCCGGGGAGCTGTTTTTT
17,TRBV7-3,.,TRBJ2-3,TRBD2,CASSSVTSGGVTDTQYF,TGTGCCAGCAGCTCAGTGACTAGCGGGGGGGTCACAGATACGCAGTATTTT
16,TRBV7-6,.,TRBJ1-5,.,CASSLPSAALNQPQHF,TGTGCCAGCAGCTTACCCTCGGCAGCTCTAAATCAGCCCCAGCATTTT
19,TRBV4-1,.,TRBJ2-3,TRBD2,CASSQETLAGGRGTDTQYF,TGCGCCAGCAGCCAAGAAACCCTAGCGGGGGGGCGTGGCACAGATACGCAGTATTTT
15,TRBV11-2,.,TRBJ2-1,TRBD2,CASSLVSGSIYEQFF,TGTGCCAGCAGCTTAGTTAGCGGGAGCATTTATGAGCAGTTCTTC
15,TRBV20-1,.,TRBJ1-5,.,CSFGSQVNSNQPQHF,TGCAGTTTCGGGTCCCAGGTTAATAGCAATCAGCCCCAGCATTTT
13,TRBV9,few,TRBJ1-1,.,CASSVSDSTEAFF,TGTGCCAGCAGCGTATCTGACAGCACTGAAGCTTTCTTT
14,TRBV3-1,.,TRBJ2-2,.,CASSPGLTTGELFF,TGTGCCAGCAGCCCGGGACTGACTACCGGGGAGCTGTTTTTT
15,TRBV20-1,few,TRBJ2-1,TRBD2,CSAALGRGSYNEQFF,TGCAGTGCTGCCTTGGGGCGGGGGTCCTACAATGAGCAGTTCTTC
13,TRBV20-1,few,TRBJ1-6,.,CSVVKPPLSPLHF,TGCAGTGTCGTGAAGCCCCCTTTGTCACCCCTCCACTTT
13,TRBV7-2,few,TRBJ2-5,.,CASSSVGRETQYF,TGTGCCAGCAGCTCCGTCGGGAGAGAGACCCAGTACTTC
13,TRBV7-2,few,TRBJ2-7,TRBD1,CASSLGQVWEQYF,TGTGCCAGCAGCTTGGGACAGGTCTGGGAGCAGTACTTC
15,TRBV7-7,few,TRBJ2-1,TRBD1,CASSLGTGGHNEQFF,TGTGCCAGCAGCTTGGGGACAGGGGGGCACAATGAGCAGTTCTTC
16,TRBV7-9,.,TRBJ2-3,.,CASSLWGLTFTDTQYF,TGTGCCAGCAGCTTATGGGGACTCACATTCACAGATACGCAGTATTTT
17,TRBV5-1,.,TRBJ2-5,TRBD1,CASSVQGAGTSQETQYF,TGCGCCAGCAGCGTACAGGGGGCGGGCACTAGCCAAGAGACCCAGTACTTC
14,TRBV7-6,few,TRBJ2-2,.,CASSLGTGSRELFF,TGTGCCAGCAGCTTAGGGACTGGGAGCCGGGAGCTGTTTTTT
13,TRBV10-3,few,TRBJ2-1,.,CAISEVSNNEQFF,TGTGCCATCAGTGAGGTGTCGAACAATGAGCAGTTCTTC
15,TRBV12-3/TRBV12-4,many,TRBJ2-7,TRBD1,CASSWGQGAPYEQYF,TGTGCCAGCAGTTGGGGACAGGGAGCGCCCTACGAGCAGTACTTC